These 26 T cell receptor beta chains were sequenced from one sample in a study of chemoradiotherapy in HPV16-positive cancers. Some clones are missing from TCRdb's copy, which holds only in-frame ones; the method was immunoSEQ multiplex PCR. The data contain more than 20,000 clones, roughly 87% of them singletons. The material sequenced was blood, taken from a patient who underwent chemoradiotherapy. Source of these receptors: a human donor with HPV-associated anogenital cancer.

The V call is TRBV30, the J call TRBJ1-1; 7 bases are shared with TRBD1. The CDR3 length is 13 residues. Trimming cost V 0 bases and J 10 bases; bases outside gene matches: 8. Germline CDR1 GTSNPN, CDR2 SVGIG (reference sequence). CDR3: CAWSVLGQLGAFF. CDR3 DNA: TGTGCCTGGAGTGTACTGGGACAGTTGGGAGCTTTCTTT.

V gene TRBV7-2 combines with J gene TRBJ1-5; D is possibly TRBD1 (5 bases). Germline CDR1 and CDR2: SGHTA and FQGNSA. The CDR3 has 14 residues. Trimming left V 3 bases short and J 6 bases short, with 12 bases between. The CDR3 sequence is CASSFRDRGQPQHF. In DNA, the CDR3 is TGTGCCAGCAGCTTTAGGGACCGGGGTCAGCCCCAGCATTTT.

J is TRBJ2-7 and V is TRBV25-1, with D uncertain. V was shortened by 7 bases and J by 2 bases, with 12 bases between the two germline ends. The length of the CDR3 is 13 residues. Germline V gives CDR1 MGHDK, CDR2 SYGVNS. The CDR3 region has the DNA TGTGCCAGCACCCCTGAACCGGCCTACGAGCAGTACTTC. Its protein product is CASTPEPAYEQYF.

This chain connects TRBV4-1 to TRBJ1-2, with 8 bases aligning to TRBD1. CDR1 and CDR2 (germline): MGHRA, YSYEKL. The CDR3 covers 16 residues. Unmatched junction bases numbered 11, after V lost 0 bases and J lost 8 bases. The CDR3 loop reads CASSQETGTGFQGYTF. The CDR3 DNA reads as TGCGCCAGCAGCCAAGAAACCGGGACAGGTTTCCAGGGCTACACCTTC.

V is TRBV4-1 and J is TRBJ2-7; D may be TRBD1 or TRBD2 (5 bases each). Trimming took 0 bases from V and 4 from J, leaving 13 bases between them. CDR3 length equals 15 residues. From germline, CDR1 is MGHRA and CDR2 YSYEKL. The CDR3 coding sequence is TGCGCCAGCAGCCAAGATTCCGGGACGTCGTACGAGCAGTACTTC. Amino acid sequence: CASSQDSGTSYEQYF.

V and J are TRBV5-6 and TRBJ1-2; 9 bases are shared with TRBD1. The CDR3 spans 13 residues. V lost 4 bases and J lost 8; bases outside the gene matches: 6. Germline V gene data show CDR1 as SGHDT and CDR2 as YYEEEE. CDR3: CASSPDRGRGYTF. The CDR3 DNA reads TGTGCCAGCAGCCCCGACAGGGGGAGAGGCTACACCTTC.

V usage is TRBV6-6 and J usage is TRBJ2-5, with 10 bases lining up with TRBD1. The germline V gene has CDR1 MNHNY and CDR2 SVGAGI (reference sequence). This CDR3 spans 16 amino acids. Trimming took 5 bases from V and 4 from J; bases not matched to a gene: 10. CDR3 nucleotide sequence: TGTGCCAGCAGTCCCCGGGACAGGGGCAAGGTAGAGACCCAGTACTTC. This gives the protein CASSPRDRGKVETQYF.

The J gene is TRBJ2-5, the V gene TRBV2; 10 bases line up with TRBD2. The J call is uncertain, as TRBJ2-7 better fits the DNA end. Germline loops: CDR1 SNHLY, CDR2 FYNNEI. This CDR3 spans 19 amino acids. The CDR3 is CASSEALPSGSRVPYEQYF. The CDR3 DNA is TGTGCCAGCAGTGAAGCGCTGCCTAGCGGGAGTAGGGTGCCCTACGAGCAGTACTTC.

The rearrangement links TRBV1 to TRBJ2-7; the D call in the table, TRBD2, was not verified against the DNA. TRBV1 is a pseudogene segment. There are 16 residues in the CDR3. The CDR3: CTSSPGLAGRSYEQYF. DNA for the CDR3: TGCACCAGCAGCCCCGGACTAGCGGGCCGCTCCTACGAGCAGTACTTC.

The CDR3 DNA sequence: TGCGCCAGCAGCCAAGAGGGGGGACAGTCGAACACTGAAGCTTTCTTT. Translated: CASSQEGGQSNTEAFF. The rearrangement joins TRBV4-3 to TRBJ1-1, with 7 bases identical to TRBD1. The CDR3 sequence is 16 residues long. With V trimmed by 0 bases and J by 1 base, 5 bases remained unmatched. From germline, CDR1 is LGHNA and CDR2 YSLEER.

The rearrangement links TRBV10-3 to TRBJ1-5; unclear D gene. The V gene lost 3 bases and the J gene lost 0 bases, with 9 bases spanning the gap. This CDR3 comprises 15 residues. The germline V gene encodes CDR1 ENHRY and CDR2 SYGVKD. Here the CDR3 reads CAISEGRNSNQPQHF. CDR3 nucleotide sequence: TGTGCCATCAGTGAAGGACGGAATAGCAATCAGCCCCAGCATTTT.

V is TRBV18 and J is TRBJ1-6; the D gene is possibly TRBD1 (6 bases). This CDR3 is built from 17 residues. Trimming left V 2 bases short and J 8 bases short, with 19 bases between. Germline CDR1 is KGHSH and CDR2 is LQKENI. The CDR3 DNA sequence: TGTGCCAGCTCACCATTGAGCGGGAGGGACACGTATTCACCCCTCCACTTT. As protein: CASSPLSGRDTYSPLHF.

The chain is built from TRBV5-1 and TRBJ2-2; 7 bases line up with TRBD2. The CDR3 is 16 residues long. V gave up 0 bases and J gave up 4 bases; unmatched junction bases: 6. CDR1 is SGHRS and CDR2 is YFSETQ in the germline V gene. This CDR3 is CASSLAVREGTGELFF. The CDR3 nucleotides are TGCGCCAGCAGCTTGGCCGTAAGGGAGGGCACCGGGGAGCTGTTTTTT.

The genes are TRBV7-2 and TRBJ2-7, with TRBD1 matching 7 bases. Trimming removed 6 bases from V and 1 base from J; junction bases left unmatched: 6. The germline V gene has CDR1 SGHTA and CDR2 FQGNSA. The CDR3 is 14 amino acids. CDR3 bases: TGTGCCAGCAGGCCGGACAGGTCATCCTACGAGCAGTACTTC. Protein sequence: CASRPDRSSYEQYF.

This clone was found once. This chain joins TRBV5-1 and TRBJ2-7; the D gene is possibly TRBD1 (6 bases). This CDR3 is built from 13 residues. Trimming took 4 bases from V and 3 from J, leaving 11 bases between them. The germline V gene encodes CDR1 SGHRS and CDR2 YFSETQ. In DNA form, the CDR3 reads TGCGCCAGCAGCGCGGACAGAGGCTACGAGCAGTACTTC. Translated: CASSADRGYEQYF.

The chain uses TRBV9 and TRBJ1-2; possible D gene TRBD1, 5 bases. Germline V CDR1 and CDR2: SGDLS, YYNGEE. The CDR3 loop spans 16 amino acids. The germline V and J ends were trimmed by 4 bases and 0 bases, with 16 bases remaining between them. The CDR3 nucleotides are TGTGCCAGCAGCCCTGTCCCAGGGCCGGCTAACTATGGCTACACCTTC. Translated, it gives CASSPVPGPANYGYTF.

This sequence joins TRBV25-1 and TRBJ2-1; 8 bases are a match to TRBD2. This CDR3 is built from 14 residues. The V gene's germline CDR1 is MGHDK and CDR2 SYGVNS. V trimming: 7 bases; J trimming: 10 bases; junction bases outside the gene matches: 12. This CDR3 reads CASITSGRGGEQFF. The DNA of the CDR3 is TGTGCCAGCATCACTAGCGGCCGCGGGGGAGAGCAGTTCTTC.

This chain connects TRBV5-1 to TRBJ2-7, with D unresolved. Trimming stripped 0 bases from V and 2 bases from J, with 9 bases between. Germline assignment: CDR1 SGHRS and CDR2 YFSETQ. This CDR3 contains 14 residues. The CDR3 sequence is CASSLAGMTYEQYF. As DNA, the CDR3 is TGCGCCAGCAGCTTGGCGGGCATGACCTACGAGCAGTACTTC.

This chain connects TRBV10-3 to TRBJ1-1; the D is unclear. CDR1 and CDR2 (germline): ENHRY, SYGVKD. Trimming stripped 3 bases from V and 1 base from J, with 6 bases between. The CDR3 has 13 residues. The CDR3 nucleotides read TGTGCCATCAGTGAAAAACCGAACACTGAAGCTTTCTTT. Its protein product is CAISEKPNTEAFF.

The chain uses TRBV12-5 and TRBJ2-1, with 15 bases matching TRBD2. Germline V gene data show CDR1 as LGHNT and CDR2 as FRNRAP. The CDR3 is 15 residues long. With V trimmed by 10 bases and J by 6 bases, 7 bases remained unmatched. CDR3 DNA: TGTGCTACAGGACTAGCGGGAGGGGGGAGCAATGAGCAGTTCTTC. Translating it yields CATGLAGGGSNEQFF.

The chain has TRBV30 and TRBJ1-4; 11 nucleotides match TRBD1. Losses at the gene ends were 5 bases for V and 6 bases for J; bases not matched to a gene: 14. CDR1 and CDR2 from the germline V gene are GTSNPN and SVGIG (reference sequence). The CDR3 loop spans 17 amino acids. In DNA form, the CDR3 reads TGTGCCTGGTTGGACAGGGGGCACATAAGGCAGGATGAAAAACTGTTTTTT. Residues: CAWLDRGHIRQDEKLFF.

This chain uses TRBV9 with TRBJ1-2; D gene ambiguous. The CDR3 runs 12 residues. The ends were cut back, 4 bases at V and 3 bases at J, with 7 bases in the middle. Germline V gives CDR1 SGDLS, CDR2 YYNGEE. The CDR3 nucleotides read TGTGCCAGCAGCCTTGACGACTATGGCTACACCTTC. This codes for CASSLDDYGYTF.

The chain employs TRBV4-1 and TRBJ2-1; a weak D match, TRBD2 (6 bases). The CDR3 sequence is 19 residues long. The ends were cut back, 1 base at V and 7 bases at J, with 26 bases in the middle. Germline assignment: CDR1 MGHRA and CDR2 YSYEKL. The DNA for the CDR3 is TGCGCCAGCAGCCAAGGTCTGGGTATAGGCGGGACCCTGTGGAATGAGCAGTTCTTC. This gives the protein CASSQGLGIGGTLWNEQFF.

V is TRBV27 and J is TRBJ2-4; a weak D match, TRBD1 (5 bases). The CDR3 length is 16 residues. V gave up 1 base and J gave up 7 bases, with 17 bases separating them. Germline V gives CDR1 MNHEY, CDR2 SMNVEV (reference sequence). This CDR3 is CASSLFHRSPPNIQYF. The CDR3 nucleotides are TGTGCCAGCAGTTTATTCCACAGGTCCCCTCCCAACATTCAGTACTTC.

This clone has just one count. The V and J genes are TRBV15 and TRBJ2-1; D possibly matches TRBD1 or TRBD2 (5 bases each). With 3 bases removed from V and 8 bases from J, the gap between germline ends came to 17 bases. Per the germline V gene, CDR1 is LNHNV and CDR2 is YYDKDF (reference sequence). This CDR3 comprises 15 residues. CDR3 amino acids: CATSSSSGADDEQFF. The DNA of the CDR3 is TGTGCCACCAGCAGTAGCTCCGGGGCCGACGATGAGCAGTTCTTC. Based on the CDR3 plus reference TRBV15 and TRBJ2-1, the full variable domain is DAMVIQNPRYQVTQFGKPVTLSCSQTLNHNVMYWYQQKSSQAPKLLFHYYDKDFNNEADTPDNFQSRRPNTSFCFLDIRSPGLGDTAMYLCATSSSSGADDEQFFGPGTRLTVL.

This chain connects TRBV7-9 to TRBJ1-2; possibly TRBD1 for D (6 bases). Germline V gives CDR1 SEHNR, CDR2 FQNEAQ (reference sequence). The CDR3 length is 13 residues. Trimming stripped 7 bases from V and 8 bases from J, with 17 bases between. The DNA of the CDR3 is TGTGCCAGCAACCAACAGGGCGCCGCGGGCTACACCTTC. It is translated as CASNQQGAAGYTF.